A selection of T cell receptor beta chains follows, all from one sample in a study of shared clonotypes between healthy human individuals. Here immunoSEQ multiplex PCR was the method, and the copy in TCRdb shows in-frame clones only, minus some. The sample lists about 1.9 million clones; 85% to 95% were seen once. Sequencing was done on a sample of naive CD8+ T cells from PBMCs. The receptors originated from a man aged 18-30 years in good health. Some clones in this sample may be carry-over from other donors' samples. Both conserved end residues are part of each CDR3. D genes are given only for firm matches. Clone size is given for some rows only: seen once, a few or many times, or a class if the clone is expanded.

j_call	cdr3_length	d_call	v_call	clone_size	cdr3_nt	cdr3_aa
TRBJ2-5	13	.	TRBV6-5	.	TGTGCCAGCAGTTCGGGGTTGGGGGAGACCCAGTACTTC	CASSSGLGETQYF
TRBJ2-5	19	TRBD2	TRBV27	.	TGTGCCAGCAGTCCCACTGTAGTAATAGCGGGAGGTCCTAGCGAGACCCAGTACTTC	CASSPTVVIAGGPSETQYF
TRBJ1-2	16	.	TRBV4-1	.	TGCGCCAGCAGCCAATATTCGGCAGGGTTTACCTATGGCTACACCTTC	CASSQYSAGFTYGYTF
TRBJ1-2	16	TRBD1	TRBV6-6	.	TGTGCCAGCAGTTACTTAAGGACAGGTGAAGACTATGGCTACACCTTC	CASSYLRTGEDYGYTF
TRBJ1-1	13	.	TRBV2	.	TGTGCCAAGTCCCTGGGTGGGGACACTGAAGCTTTCTTT	CAKSLGGDTEAFF
TRBJ2-5	16	.	TRBV4-1	.	TGCGCCAGCAGCCAAGAGAAACTAGACCCGAGGAAGACCCAGTACTTC	CASSQEKLDPRKTQYF
TRBJ2-1	13	.	TRBV11-3	.	TGTGCCAGCAGCTTAGATTTCTACAATGAGCAGTTCTTC	CASSLDFYNEQFF
TRBJ2-7	15	.	TRBV6-1	.	TGTGCCAGCAGTGAATTCGGCAGGGCTACCTACGAGCAGTACTTC	CASSEFGRATYEQYF
TRBJ1-2	15	TRBD1	TRBV7-9	.	TGTGCCAGCAGCTCCCGACAGGGGAAAATCTATGGCTACACCTTC	CASSSRQGKIYGYTF
TRBJ2-5	15	.	TRBV7-9	.	TGTGCCAGCAGCTTAGGTGGGGGCAGTAAAGAGACCCAGTACTTC	CASSLGGGSKETQYF
TRBJ2-1	17	TRBD2	TRBV6-4	.	TGTGCCAGCAGTGAGGAATCGGCTAGCGGGGTGAACAATGAGCAGTTCTTC	CASSEESASGVNNEQFF
TRBJ2-3	17	TRBD2	TRBV13	.	TGTGCCAGCAGCTCCTACGGGACTAGCGGGAGGGCAGATACGCAGTATTTT	CASSSYGTSGRADTQYF
TRBJ2-7	15	TRBD1	TRBV18	.	TGTGCCAGCTCACCAGGCGACAGGGCAACGTACGAGCAGTACTTC	CASSPGDRATYEQYF
TRBJ2-7	15	TRBD2	TRBV7-9	.	TGTGCCAGCAGCCCCTCGGATTGGGGGGGTCACGAGCAGTACTTC	CASSPSDWGGHEQYF
TRBJ1-2	13	.	TRBV27	.	TGTGCCAGCAGTTTGGGTAGGAACTATGGCTACACCTTC	CASSLGRNYGYTF
TRBJ1-1	13	TRBD1	TRBV28	once	TGTGCCAGCAAGGGACAGGGTAGAACTGAAGCTTTCTTT	CASKGQGRTEAFF
TRBJ2-7	11	.	TRBV2	once	TGTGCCAGCAGTGAAAATGAGGAGCAGTACTTC	CASSENEEQYF
TRBJ2-7	13	.	TRBV27	.	TGTGCCAGCAGTTTGTTTGGGGGCTACGAGCAGTACTTC	CASSLFGGYEQYF
TRBJ1-2	17	.	TRBV2	once	TGTGCCAGCAGTAAAAGACAGACCGTTGATTCTAACTATGGCTACACCTTC	CASSKRQTVDSNYGYTF
TRBJ1-1	15	.	TRBV4-1	.	TGCGCCAGCAGCCACCCCACAGGGTGGCGCACTGAAGCTTTCTTT	CASSHPTGWRTEAFF
TRBJ1-4	17	.	TRBV7-2	.	TGTGCCAGCAGCCCAACTCGGTCTTCCGCAACTAATGAAAAACTGTTTTTT	CASSPTRSSATNEKLFF
TRBJ1-3	14	.	TRBV9	.	TGTGCCAGCAGCGTAGACGACAGTGGAAACACCATATATTTT	CASSVDDSGNTIYF
TRBJ2-1	15	.	TRBV15	.	TGTGCCACCGCGTCCTTCCCAAGGGGGGGCAATGAGCAGTTCTTC	CATASFPRGGNEQFF
TRBJ2-1	13	.	TRBV7-9	.	TGTGCCAGCAGCTTAATCCGTGTGAATGAGCAGTTCTTC	CASSLIRVNEQFF
TRBJ2-1	14	TRBD2	TRBV7-9	.	TGTGCCAGCAGCTTACTAGCGGGAGGGAGTGAGCAGTTCTTC	CASSLLAGGSEQFF
TRBJ2-7	15	TRBD2	TRBV7-9	.	TGTGCCAGCAGCTTTGGAGCGGGAAGGTACGACGAGCAGTACTTC	CASSFGAGRYDEQYF
TRBJ1-6	17	.	TRBV9	.	TGTGCCAGCAGCTCTAAGGCAGGAACGGCTTATAATTCACCCCTCCACTTT	CASSSKAGTAYNSPLHF
TRBJ1-1	13	.	TRBV18	.	TGTGCCAGCTCACCAACGGGGGTTACTGAAGCTTTCTTT	CASSPTGVTEAFF
TRBJ2-7	14	TRBD1	TRBV7-9	.	TGTGCCAGCAGCCGGACAGGGGCCGCTTACGAGCAGTACTTC	CASSRTGAAYEQYF
TRBJ2-1	14	.	TRBV14	.	TGTGCCAGCAGCCAAGACCCCCGGGTGGGTGAGCAGTTCTTC	CASSQDPRVGEQFF
TRBJ1-2	13	.	TRBV5-4	.	TGTGCCAGCAGCCAGGACGACGACTATGGCTACACCTTC	CASSQDDDYGYTF
TRBJ2-7	15	.	TRBV11-2	.	TGTGCCAGCAGCTTAGACAGGTCTGCGACCTACGAGCAGTACTTC	CASSLDRSATYEQYF
TRBJ2-7	13	.	TRBV7-9	.	TGTGCCAGCAGCTTGGGGCAGAACTACGAGCAGTACTTC	CASSLGQNYEQYF
TRBJ2-7	18	TRBD2	TRBV14	.	TGTGCCAGCAGCCACGACAGGGTTCGACTAGCGGTCCCCTACGAGCAGTACTTC	CASSHDRVRLAVPYEQYF
TRBJ1-1	15	TRBD1	TRBV6-1	.	TGTGCCACCTTCGGACCGGGACAGCCCTGGACTGAAGCTTTCTTT	CATFGPGQPWTEAFF
TRBJ1-5	14	.	TRBV11-2	.	TGTGCCAGCTCCCCGACAGGTATAGATCAGCCCCAGCATTTT	CASSPTGIDQPQHF
TRBJ1-5	15	.	TRBV6-6	once	TGTGCCAGCAGCCTTGGGGGGAGGGTAAATCAGCCCCAGCATTTT	CASSLGGRVNQPQHF
TRBJ1-2	15	.	TRBV7-2	.	TGTGCCAGCAGCTTAGGACAAGACGACATTTATGGCTACACCTTC	CASSLGQDDIYGYTF
TRBJ1-5	14	TRBD1	TRBV6-5	.	TGTGCCAGCAGCCCAGGGGGTAGCAATCAGCCCCAGCATTTT	CASSPGGSNQPQHF
TRBJ2-1	13	.	TRBV28	.	TGTGCCAGCAGTGTCCTCCCGGCCAATGAGCAGTTCTTC	CASSVLPANEQFF
TRBJ2-7	14	.	TRBV30	.	TGTGCCTGGAGTCTATGGGGCAGTCCCTACGAGCAGTACTTC	CAWSLWGSPYEQYF
TRBJ1-2	16	TRBD1	TRBV5-1	.	TGCGCCAGCAGCTTGGACAATGGACAGGGGGCAGGCGGCTACACCTTC	CASSLDNGQGAGGYTF
TRBJ2-1	12	.	TRBV10-1	.	TGCGCCAGCAGTGACTCAGGGAATGAGCAGTTCTTC	CASSDSGNEQFF
TRBJ1-3	14	.	TRBV28	once	TGTGCCAGCACTTTGGAGGTAAATGGAAACACCATATATTTT	CASTLEVNGNTIYF
TRBJ2-2	16	.	TRBV29-1	.	TGCAGCGTTTCAGAAAGTTACACCCCAGGCGCCGGGGAGCTGTTTTTT	CSVSESYTPGAGELFF
TRBJ2-7	12	.	TRBV7-9	.	TGTGCCAGCACCCCAGGCGGCTACGAGCAGTACTTC	CASTPGGYEQYF
TRBJ2-7	13	.	TRBV4-1	once	TGCGCCAGCAGCCCCGCTCTTTCCTACGAGCAGTACTTC	CASSPALSYEQYF
TRBJ1-1	16	.	TRBV5-1	.	TGCGCCAGCAGCCCAGGCGGGGGGCGAATGAACACTGAAGCTTTCTTT	CASSPGGGRMNTEAFF
TRBJ2-5	15	.	TRBV4-1	.	TGCGCCAGCAGCCTAATATTAGGGCTTTCAGAGACCCAGTACTTC	CASSLILGLSETQYF
TRBJ2-1	18	TRBD1	TRBV14	.	TGTGCCAGCAGCCAAGTAACTATAGGGGACAGGGTCCACAATGAGCAGTTCTTC	CASSQVTIGDRVHNEQFF
TRBJ2-2	12	TRBD1	TRBV29-1	.	TGCAGCTCCACAGGGGTGGGCGGGGAGCTGTTTTTT	CSSTGVGGELFF
TRBJ1-4	12	.	TRBV28	once	TGTGCCAGCAGTTTGGCAGGGGAAAAACTGTTTTTT	CASSLAGEKLFF
TRBJ2-7	15	TRBD2	TRBV19	.	TGTGCCAGTAGTATAGAGGCTAGCGGGAGGTGGGAGCAGTACTTC	CASSIEASGRWEQYF
TRBJ2-3	13	.	TRBV25-1	.	TGTGCCAGCAGTGGCGGGAACGCAGATACGCAGTATTTT	CASSGGNADTQYF
TRBJ1-2	15	.	TRBV28	.	TGTGCCAGCAGGACCAAGACAAACTTTAACTATGGCTACACCTTC	CASRTKTNFNYGYTF
TRBJ2-2	14	.	TRBV27	.	TGTGCCAGCAGTTTTGGGGGGGCTTCCGGGGAGCTGTTTTTT	CASSFGGASGELFF